This entry lists 29 T cell receptor beta chains sequenced from one sample in a study of response to subunit inactivated influenza vaccine. TCRdb analysed the RT-PCR reads with MiXCR anew, one entry per CDR3 protein. The sample has over 300,000 distinct CDR3 sequences, just over 20% seen once; the top ten hold 10%. Sequencing was performed on PBMCs from blood, taken approximately 20 months after vaccination. Every receptor here comes from a man between 50 and 75 years old who received an inactivated influenza vaccine.

This clonotype was seen a handful of times. Here the CDR3 DNA reads TGTGCCAGCACCAAAGAATTGCTAGAAACCAAAAACATTCAGTACTTC. This encodes CASTKELLETKNIQYF. J is TRBJ2-4 and V is TRBV2; D ambiguous. CDR1 and CDR2 (germline): SNHLY, FYNNEI. CDR3 size: 16 residues. V lost 7 bases and J 2 bases, leaving 18 bases between the germline ends.

J is TRBJ1-2 and V is TRBV6-2 or TRBV6-3; weak D call: TRBD1 (6 bases). Germline CDR1 and CDR2: MNHEY and SVGEGT. CDR3 length: 14 residues. V was shortened by 6 bases and J by 5 bases, with 16 bases between the two germline ends. CDR3 amino acids: CASSKGNRAYGYTF. In DNA form, the CDR3 reads TGTGCCAGCAGCAAAGGGAACAGGGCGTATGGCTACACCTTC.

The V and J genes are TRBV28 and TRBJ1-1; TRBD1 aligns across 9 bases. The J segment lost 7 bases and the V segment lost 5 bases, leaving 11 bases of the junction unmatched. The CDR3 extends over 15 amino acids. Germline CDR1 is MDHEN and CDR2 is SYDVKM. The CDR3 DNA is TGTGCCAGCAGTCCCCCCACAGGGGGCATGAGTGAAGCTTTCTTT. Protein product: CASSPPTGGMSEAFF.

J is TRBJ2-1 and V is TRBV11-2, with TRBD2 matching over 15 bases. V shed 4 bases and J 2 bases; nucleotides not matched to a gene: 9. The germline CDR1 and CDR2 sequences are SGHAT and FQNNGV. This CDR3 contains 19 residues. CDR3 in DNA: TGTGCCAGCAGCTCTCGCCGGACTAGCGGGGGGGCCCCCTACAATGAGCAGTTCTTC. Amino acid sequence: CASSSRRTSGGAPYNEQFF.

The chain recombines TRBV5-6 with TRBJ2-1, with 9 bases lining up with TRBD2. With 3 bases clipped from V and 1 base from J, the junction kept 11 bases outside the gene matches. The CDR3 extends over 18 amino acids. Germline lookup yields CDR1 SGHDT and CDR2 YYEEEE. The CDR3 sequence: CASSSLRTGLASYNEQFF. CDR3 nucleotides: TGTGCCAGCAGCTCCCTACGAACCGGACTAGCGTCCTACAATGAGCAGTTCTTC.

CDR3 loop: CASSLGTGHYGYTF. The CDR3 nucleotides are TGTGCCAGCAGCTTGGGTACAGGGCACTATGGCTACACCTTC. The chain uses TRBV5-5 and TRBJ1-2; D perhaps matches TRBD1 (6 bases). Germline-derived CDR1 and CDR2 are SGHKS and YYEKEE (reference sequence). V lost 0 bases, J lost 3 bases, and 9 bases lay in between. The CDR3 spans 14 residues.

This sequence joins TRBV12-3 or TRBV12-4 and TRBJ1-2, with a possible D match to TRBD1 (6 bases). The V end was cut by 3 bases, the J end by 4 bases, with 12 bases between. The CDR3 covers 14 residues. DNA for the CDR3: TGTGCCAGCAGTTTTCGGGGGGCGGCCTATGGCTACACCTTC. It is translated as CASSFRGAAYGYTF.

The chain combines TRBV7-9 with TRBJ2-5, with 9 bases matching TRBD2. Unmatched junction bases numbered 11, after V lost 4 bases and J lost 5 bases. The CDR3 totals 16 residues. Germline CDR1 and CDR2: SEHNR and FQNEAQ (reference sequence). CDR3 bases: TGTGCCAGCAGCTACGGACTAGCGACAAAAGGGGAGACCCAGTACTTC. Amino acid sequence: CASSYGLATKGETQYF.

This clonotype was counted a few times. The chain uses TRBV6-1 and TRBJ1-1, with D possibly being TRBD1 (5 bases). V dropped 7 bases and J dropped 0 bases, with 9 bases sitting between them. CDR1 is MNHNS and CDR2 is SASEGT in the germline V gene. The CDR3 is made up of 13 amino acids. CDR3 bases: TGTGCCAGCAAGGGGCAGCTGAACACTGAAGCTTTCTTT. This codes for CASKGQLNTEAFF.

This sequence joins TRBV21-1 and TRBJ2-1; the DNA was not compared with TRBD2, the D call given in the table. TRBV21-1 is noted as a pseudogene. The CDR3 consists of 15 residues. CDR3 bases: TGTGCCAGCAGCAAGAACCTAGCAGCCTACAATGAGCAGTTCTTC. Amino acid sequence: CASSKNLAAYNEQFF.

Only a few counts were recorded for this clonotype. This rearrangement joins TRBV30 to TRBJ2-7, with 7 bases matching TRBD1. J lost 5 bases, V lost 6 bases, and 10 bases had no gene match. Per the germline V gene, CDR1 is GTSNPN and CDR2 is SVGIG (reference sequence). The CDR3 sequence is 13 residues long. The CDR3 DNA follows: TGTGCCTGTGGAACAGGGGTCTACGACGAGCAGTACTTC. It yields the protein CACGTGVYDEQYF.

The chain couples TRBV25-1 to TRBJ1-2; D uncertain. The CDR3 runs 14 residues. Germline CDR1 is MGHDK and CDR2 is SYGVNS. V was shortened by 1 base and J by 7 bases, with 13 bases between the two germline ends. The CDR3 coding sequence is TGTGCCAGCAGTGAATTAAGTGGGTATCGTGGCTACACCTTC. Its translation is CASSELSGYRGYTF.

The chain couples TRBV7-9 to TRBJ1-1, with no clear D. The CDR3 totals 13 residues. Germline CDR1 and CDR2: SEHNR and FQNEAQ (reference sequence). V lost 5 bases to trimming and J lost 5 bases, with 12 bases between them. The CDR3 bases are TGTGCCAGCAGCCCCTTTGGACGGACTGAAGCTTTCTTT. This translates into CASSPFGRTEAFF.

This clonotype was observed a handful of times. The chain carries TRBV29-1 and TRBJ2-1; D possibly corresponds to TRBD2 (5 bases). Between the trimmed V and J ends, which lost 5 bases and 5 bases, there was a span of 13 bases. This CDR3 is 13 amino acids long. Germline CDR1 and CDR2: SQVTM and ANQGSEA. CDR3 in amino acids: CSVLGGGHNEQFF. The CDR3 DNA reads TGCAGCGTTCTAGGCGGAGGCCACAATGAGCAGTTCTTC.

The rearrangement links TRBV12-3 or TRBV12-4 to TRBJ2-3; 9 bases line up with TRBD2. This CDR3 spans 16 amino acids. V lost 5 bases to trimming and J lost 3 bases; unmatched junction nucleotides: 9. DNA for the CDR3: TGTGCCAGCAGTCCGCCACGACTAGCGGAGACAGATACGCAGTATTTT. It codes for CASSPPRLAETDTQYF.

The gene calls are TRBV20-1 and TRBJ2-1, with 15 bases lining up with TRBD2. J was trimmed by 0 bases and V by 0 bases; bases with no gene match: 9. The germline gives CDR1 DFQATT, CDR2 SNEGSKA (reference sequence). The CDR3 has 20 residues. This CDR3 reads CSARDRGLAGGPGSYNEQFF. DNA of the CDR3: TGCAGTGCTAGAGATCGTGGACTAGCGGGGGGGCCGGGCTCCTACAATGAGCAGTTCTTC.

This clonotype has ten or more counts. V usage is TRBV7-9 and J usage is TRBJ1-5, with TRBD1 matching 10 bases. CDR1 is SEHNR, CDR2 FQNEAQ, per germline (reference sequence). The junction had 6 bases not matched to a gene; V was cut back by 3 bases and J by 4 bases. The CDR3 is made up of 16 amino acids. CDR3 nucleotide sequence: TGTGCCAGCAGCTTGGGGGACAGGGGAGGAAATCAGCCCCAGCATTTT. Translated, it gives CASSLGDRGGNQPQHF. Full variable domain (rest looked up from reference TRBV7-9 and TRBJ1-5): DTGVSQNPRHKITKRGQNVTFRCDPISEHNRLYWYRQTLGQGPEFLTYFQNEAQLEKSRLLSDRFSAERPKGSFSTLEIQRTEQGDSAMYLCASSLGDRGGNQPQHFGDGTRLSIL.

The chain has TRBV4-3 and TRBJ1-4; D unclear. CDR3 size: 15 residues. Germline V gene lookup returns CDR1 LGHNA and CDR2 YSLEER. V lost 1 base, J lost 3 bases, and 9 bases lay in between. The CDR3 here is CASSQAGRSNEKLFF. CDR3 DNA sequence: TGCGCCAGCAGCCAAGCGGGCAGATCTAATGAAAAACTGTTTTTT.

The genes are TRBV6-1 and TRBJ1-2, with TRBD1 matching 10 bases. J lost 4 bases, V lost 8 bases, and 13 bases had no gene match. This CDR3 is built from 16 residues. Germline V CDR1 and CDR2: MNHNS, SASEGT. The CDR3 loop reads CASLFPGDRGIYGYTF. DNA for the CDR3: TGTGCCAGCCTCTTCCCGGGGGACAGGGGAATCTATGGCTACACCTTC.

The chain recombines TRBV18 with TRBJ2-7, with unresolved D. Between the trimmed V and J ends, which lost 6 bases and 2 bases, there was a span of 8 bases. CDR3 size: 12 residues. CDR1 KGHSH and CDR2 LQKENI come from the germline V gene. CDR3 amino acids: CASSYSAYEQYF. DNA for the CDR3: TGTGCCAGCTCGTACTCAGCCTACGAGCAGTACTTC.

This clonotype was observed a handful of times. J is TRBJ2-7 and V is TRBV20-1; 9 bases map to TRBD1. The germline CDR1 and CDR2 sequences are DFQATT and SNEGSKA (reference sequence). The ends lost 3 bases at V and 0 bases at J; junction bases unmatched: 6. This CDR3 has 15 residues. CDR3 in amino acids: CSARGQGSSSYEQYF. The CDR3 bases are TGCAGTGCTAGGGGACAGGGATCCAGCTCCTACGAGCAGTACTTC.

The rearrangement joins TRBV4-2 to TRBJ2-7; D is possibly TRBD1 (5 bases). Trimming removed 2 bases at V and 3 bases at J, with 11 bases between. Germline CDR1 is LGHNA and CDR2 is YNFKEQ. The CDR3 length is 14 residues. The CDR3, as DNA: TGTGCCAGCAGCCAACCAGAAGACAGCTACGAGCAGTACTTC. Residues: CASSQPEDSYEQYF.

CDR3 sequence reads: CASAPAGAFHLESNTEAFF. As DNA, the CDR3 is TGTGCTAGCGCCCCCGCGGGCGCCTTCCACTTGGAGTCAAACACTGAAGCTTTCTTT. The J gene is TRBJ1-1, the V gene TRBV12-5; D gene uncertain. Germline-derived CDR1 and CDR2 are LGHNT and FRNRAP. The CDR3 is 19 amino acids. Trimming shortened V by 9 bases and J by 2 bases, and 31 bases separated the two germline ends.

On this clonotype itself: A read error may account for a junction end that differs from germline. The chain couples TRBV20-1 to TRBJ1-2; 7 bases map to TRBD1. Per the germline V gene, CDR1 is DFQATT and CDR2 is SNEGSKA (reference sequence). CDR3 length: 11 amino acids. CDR3 coding DNA: TGCAGTGCTACAACCGGGACAGCCGACAACTTC. Amino acids: CSATTGTADNF.

This sequence joins TRBV5-1 and TRBJ1-2; D call uncertain. Germline CDR1 reads SGHRS; CDR2 reads YFSETQ. This CDR3 is built from 13 residues. V was clipped by 2 bases and J by 6 bases, with 11 bases between them. The CDR3 region has the DNA TGCGCCAGCAGCTTTGAAGGGTCGAATGGCTACACCTTC. Its translation: CASSFEGSNGYTF.

This clonotype has just a few counts. The V gene is TRBV6-5, the J gene TRBJ1-1; D gene unclear. Germline CDR1 and CDR2: MNHEY and SVGAGI. V lost 6 bases, J lost 0 bases, and 17 bases lay in between. The CDR3 totals 16 residues. CDR3 residues: CASSLGIGLLNTEAFF. The CDR3 region has the DNA TGTGCCAGCAGCCTTGGGATTGGACTGCTGAACACTGAAGCTTTCTTT.

This clonotype has more than one count but fewer than ten. The genes are TRBV9 and TRBJ2-1; 7 bases are shared with TRBD2. V was pared by 5 bases and J by 3 bases, with 5 bases of the junction left unmatched. The CDR3 extends over 14 amino acids. Looked up from germline, CDR1 is SGDLS and CDR2 is YYNGEE. CDR3 protein: CASSDTGGYNEQFF. CDR3 bases: TGTGCCAGCAGTGACACGGGAGGCTACAATGAGCAGTTCTTC.

The rearrangement links TRBV5-1 to TRBJ2-1; 9 nucleotides match TRBD2. Germline-derived CDR1 and CDR2 are SGHRS and YFSETQ. There are 14 residues in the CDR3. V lost 3 bases to trimming and J lost 7 bases; unmatched junction nucleotides: 5. CDR3 in DNA: TGCGCCAGCAGCTGGCGGGGGGGCCGTAATGAGCAGTTCTTC. Translating it yields CASSWRGGRNEQFF.

This sequence joins TRBV30 and TRBJ2-7; 8 nucleotides align to TRBD1. Germline assignment: CDR1 GTSNPN and CDR2 SVGIG (reference sequence). The CDR3 has 13 amino acids. J was trimmed by 2 bases and V by 5 bases; bases with no gene match: 5. CDR3 region: CAWDRDRTYEQYF. The CDR3 bases are TGTGCCTGGGACCGGGACAGGACCTACGAGCAGTACTTC.